The 14 T cell receptor beta chains below were found in one sample sequenced in a study of cytomegalovirus exposure and HLA in healthy donors. Primers: 60 Vbeta forward and 13 Jbeta reverse. TCRdb's table, derived via immunoSEQ multiplex PCR, lists solely in-frame clones and lacks some. The table has fewer than 250,000 clones, almost 75% seen once. Sample: PBMCs. The receptor set was obtained from a woman younger than 45 in good health and CMV-seropositive.

The chain has TRBV13 and TRBJ2-7; 10 bases are shared with TRBD2. The CDR3 sequence is 15 residues long. V shed 4 bases and J 3 bases; nucleotides not matched to a gene: 6. CDR1 and CDR2 (germline): PRHDT, FYEKMQ (reference sequence). CDR3 residues: CASSSLAGGIYEQYF. The CDR3 nucleotides read TGTGCCAGCAGCTCTTTAGCGGGAGGCATCTACGAGCAGTACTTC.

The rearrangement links TRBV13 to TRBJ2-3, with 7 bases fitting TRBD2. V was pared by 2 bases and J by 3 bases, with 5 bases of the junction left unmatched. The CDR3 length is 15 residues. From germline, CDR1 is PRHDT and CDR2 FYEKMQ (reference sequence). CDR3 in amino acids: CASSLPGRGTDTQYF. In DNA, the CDR3 is TGTGCCAGCAGCTTACCGGGGCGGGGGACAGATACGCAGTATTTT.

The V and J genes are TRBV6-5 and TRBJ1-4; a weak D match, TRBD1 (6 bases). This CDR3 is built from 13 residues. V lost 5 bases to trimming and J lost 7 bases, with 11 bases between them. Germline V gives CDR1 MNHEY, CDR2 SVGAGI. DNA for the CDR3: TGTGCCAGCAGTCCACAGACAGGTGAAAAACTGTTTTTT. It yields the protein CASSPQTGEKLFF.

This clone is a singleton in its sample. The gene calls are TRBV5-1 and TRBJ2-3; 8 nucleotides agree with TRBD2. V lost 3 bases and J lost 2; bases outside the gene matches: 5. The CDR3 covers 15 residues. Per germline, CDR1 SGHRS and CDR2 YFSETQ. The CDR3 loop reads CASSWGLVPTDTQYF. The CDR3 bases are TGCGCCAGCAGCTGGGGACTAGTCCCCACAGATACGCAGTATTTT.

DNA for the CDR3: TGCGCCAGCAGTGACCGCCAGGTCGACGACGAGCAGTACTTC. It translates to CASSDRQVDDEQYF. V usage is TRBV10-1 and J usage is TRBJ2-7; the D is unclear. This CDR3 has 14 residues. V lost 3 bases and J lost 5, with 14 bases in between. CDR1 WNHNN and CDR2 SYGVQD come from the germline V gene (reference sequence).

V is TRBV27 and J is TRBJ1-3, with D unclear. This CDR3 region has 13 residues. Germline loops: CDR1 MNHEY, CDR2 SMNVEV (reference sequence). Trimming cost V 5 bases and J 7 bases, with 12 bases left between them. Here the CDR3 reads CASSPDGSNTIYF. The CDR3 DNA is TGTGCCAGCAGTCCGGACGGGAGCAACACCATATATTTT.

As concerns this clone: The sample has other DNA sequences that encode this CDR3 too. In DNA, the CDR3 is TGTGCCACCAGCAGAGATCGAGGGAACACTGAAGCTTTCTTT. Protein: CATSRDRGNTEAFF. V gene TRBV15 combines with J gene TRBJ1-1, with D hard to call. The CDR3 spans 14 residues. Germline CDR1 LNHNV, CDR2 YYDKDF (reference sequence). Trimming removed 0 bases from V and 1 base from J, with 6 bases in between. Full variable domain (rest looked up from reference TRBV15 and TRBJ1-1): DAMVIQNPRYQVTQFGKPVTLSCSQTLNHNVMYWYQQKSSQAPKLLFHYYDKDFNNEADTPDNFQSRRPNTSFCFLDIRSPGLGDTAMYLCATSRDRGNTEAFFGQGTRLTVV.

The chain employs TRBV11-2 and TRBJ2-7; 9 positions agree with TRBD2. The CDR3 has 14 amino acids. J was trimmed by 3 bases and V by 2 bases; bases with no gene match: 2. CDR1 and CDR2 (germline): SGHAT, FQNNGV. CDR3 region: CASSLLREGYEQYF. Here the CDR3 DNA reads TGTGCCAGCAGCTTACTGCGGGAGGGCTACGAGCAGTACTTC.

The V and J genes are TRBV5-6 and TRBJ2-3, with D unclear. Trimming cost V 2 bases and J 4 bases, with 5 bases left between them. Per germline, CDR1 SGHDT and CDR2 YYEEEE. The CDR3 totals 12 residues. Written as DNA, the CDR3 is TGTGCCAGCAGCTTTGGCTCAGATACGCAGTATTTT. Its translation is CASSFGSDTQYF.

This clone was detected only a few times. The chain joins TRBV5-1 to TRBJ1-4; 12 nucleotides match TRBD1. CDR3 length: 16 residues. Germline V lookup: CDR1 SGHRS, CDR2 YFSETQ. The junction had 7 bases not matched to a gene; V was cut back by 4 bases and J by 6 bases. CDR3 amino acids: CASSPRDRGPDEKLFF. CDR3 in DNA: TGCGCCAGCAGCCCCCGGGACAGGGGGCCGGATGAAAAACTGTTTTTT. Drawing the rest from reference TRBV5-1 and TRBJ1-4, the complete variable domain is KAGVTQTPRYLIKTRGQQVTLSCSPISGHRSVSWYQQTPGQGLQFLFEYFSETQRNKGNFPGRFSGRQFSNSRSEMNVSTLELGDSALYLCASSPRDRGPDEKLFFGSGTQLSVL.

In this sample, this clone turned up once. This chain links TRBV7-2 with TRBJ1-2; D possibly corresponds to TRBD1 (6 bases). The ends were cut back, 5 bases at V and 8 bases at J, with 21 bases in the middle. The CDR3 is 15 amino acids. CDR1 is SGHTA and CDR2 is FQGNSA in the germline V gene. The CDR3 loop reads CASSNPGHPKEGYTF. As DNA, the CDR3 is TGTGCCAGCAGCAATCCGGGACACCCCAAGGAGGGCTACACCTTC.

This clone turned up a few times. V and J are TRBV15 and TRBJ2-5; a weak D match, TRBD2 (5 bases). Germline lookup yields CDR1 LNHNV and CDR2 YYDKDF (reference sequence). CDR3 length: 16 residues. Trimming shortened V by 1 base and J by 5 bases, and 17 bases separated the two germline ends. Written as DNA, the CDR3 is TGTGCCACCAGCAGAGCGTCGTCCAGCGGAAGGGAGACCCAGTACTTC. Its translation is CATSRASSSGRETQYF.

The chain joins TRBV5-4 to TRBJ2-7; D unresolved. CDR1 is SGHNT and CDR2 is YYREEE in the germline V gene (reference sequence). The CDR3 length is 11 residues. V was clipped by 1 base and J by 6 bases, with 5 bases between them. In DNA form, the CDR3 reads TGTGCCAGCAGCTTGTCTAGCGAGCAGTACTTC. As protein: CASSLSSEQYF.

This clone was found a few times. DNA of the CDR3: TGTGCCAGCAGTTTCAGACACCCTTCTCCATACAATGAGCAGTTCTTC. It yields the protein CASSFRHPSPYNEQFF. J is TRBJ2-1 and V is TRBV6-5; D is unclear. The V end was cut by 4 bases, the J end by 4 bases, with 17 bases between. This CDR3 is built from 16 residues. In germline, CDR1 is MNHEY, CDR2 SVGAGI.